This TCR beta chain was found in a study of brain T cells in children with intractable seizures. A word on this clone: Its antigen is unidentified.

The V gene end was trimmed by 1 base and the J gene end by 9 bases; junction bases not matched to a gene: 6. CDR3 length: 15 amino acids. From germline, CDR1 is LGHNA and CDR2 YNFKEQ. Clones were sequenced by immunoSEQ multiplex PCR, and TCRdb holds only the in-frame ones, with some missing. There are 50,000 to 80,000 clones in the sample; roughly 95% occur only once, and around 0.4% lies in the top ten. Study-wide results and caveats: HCMV serostatus was not known, and viral specificity came from CDR3 similarity only. Absence of clones before surgery may stem from lower sequencing depth.

Sequencing was limited to surgery cases with top T cell transcript signatures in brain tissue. Pre-surgery treatment included at least one anti-epileptic drug. The chain employs TRBV4-2 and TRBJ2-1; TRBD2 matches 10 bases. The sequence derives from a boy less than two years old with focal cortical dysplasia and intractable seizures. The specimen was peripheral blood, collected at surgery. CDR3 sequence (DNA): TGTGCCAGCAGCCAAGTGTCTAGCGGGAGTAGTGAGCAGTTCTTC. This translates into CASSQVSSGSSEQFF.